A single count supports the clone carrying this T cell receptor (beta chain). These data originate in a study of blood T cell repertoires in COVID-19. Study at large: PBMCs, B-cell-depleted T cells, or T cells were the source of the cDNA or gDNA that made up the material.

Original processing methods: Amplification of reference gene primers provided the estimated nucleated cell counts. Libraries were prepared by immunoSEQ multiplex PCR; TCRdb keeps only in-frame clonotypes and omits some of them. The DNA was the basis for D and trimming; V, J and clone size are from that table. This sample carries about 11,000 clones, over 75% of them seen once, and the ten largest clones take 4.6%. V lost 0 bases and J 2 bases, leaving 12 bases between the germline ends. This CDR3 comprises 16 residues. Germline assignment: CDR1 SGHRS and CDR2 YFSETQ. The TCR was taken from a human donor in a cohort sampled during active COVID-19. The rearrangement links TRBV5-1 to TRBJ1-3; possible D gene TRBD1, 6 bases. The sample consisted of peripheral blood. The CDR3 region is CASSLGGGLTGNTIYF. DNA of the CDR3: TGCGCCAGCAGCTTGGGAGGGGGTTTGACTGGAAACACCATATATTTT.